This T cell receptor beta chain was sequenced for a study of shared clonotypes between healthy human individuals. Notes on the study in general: Among donors, clonotype sharing was expected to be affected by sequencing depth. Sampling was confined to blood; repertoires within tissues likely differ.

With regard to this clone: Its antigen is unknown. The identical CDR3 is also encoded by other nucleotide sequences in the sample.

Per germline, CDR1 SGHRS and CDR2 YFSETQ. V was trimmed by 0 bases and J by 2 bases, leaving 8 bases between them. The CDR3 spans 14 residues. In the sorted-subset replicate PCRs, 200 ng DNA, 25,000 to 35,000 T cell genomes, was used. Profiled with immunoSEQ multiplex PCR; TCRdb holds only in-frame clones, not every one. This sample has 1.4 million to 1.5 million clones, with 96% found just once. The chain links TRBV5-1 to TRBJ1-1; D ambiguous. This receptor was identified in a man aged 30 to 39 in good health. The source material was naive CD4+ T cells sorted from blood. Subset: CD45RA+ positively selected. CDR3 sequence (DNA): TGCGCCAGCAGCTTGGTCACAGCAAACACTGAAGCTTTCTTT. This gives the protein CASSLVTANTEAFF.